This is a list of T cell receptor beta chains from one sample in a study of Ad26.COV2.S vaccination and SARS-CoV-2 variants. Profiling relied on immunoSEQ multiplex PCR, and the TCRdb table lists in-frame clones only, not all of them. The data show some 350,000 clones, about 85% seen once. This sample comprised peripheral blood, obtained in a trial of Ad26.COV2.S vaccine versus placebo. These receptors originate from a person between 18 and 59 years old who received the Ad26.COV2.S COVID-19 vaccine or a placebo. Each CDR3 is given with its conserved first and last residue. The D gene is left open where the match is weak. Rows give clone size only sometimes, using once, few, many, or a class for an expanded clone.

D gene	clone size	V gene	J gene	CDR3 protein	CDR3 DNA
NA	NA	TRBV25-1	TRBJ1-4	CASRNSPGGKLFF	TGTGCCAGCAGAAACTCTCCCGGGGGAAAACTGTTTTTT
TRBD1	NA	TRBV30	TRBJ2-1	CAWSRGTGTYNEQFF	TGTGCCTGGAGCCGGGGGACAGGGACTTACAATGAGCAGTTCTTC
TRBD2	NA	TRBV19	TRBJ2-5	CASRLAGETQYF	TGTGCCAGTCGACTAGCCGGAGAGACCCAGTACTTC
NA	NA	TRBV3-1/TRBV3-2	TRBJ1-2	CASNPGAGGYTF	TGTGCCAGCAACCCAGGGGCAGGGGGCTACACCTTC
NA	once	TRBV4-3	TRBJ2-7	CASSQDEAYEQYF	TGCGCCAGCAGCCAAGACGAGGCCTACGAGCAGTACTTC
TRBD2	NA	TRBV7-7	TRBJ2-1	CASSSRGVGNEQFF	TGTGCTAGCAGCTCACGGGGGGTAGGCAATGAGCAGTTCTTC
TRBD1	NA	TRBV3-1/TRBV3-2	TRBJ1-2	CASSQSWERDRGVANYGYTF	TGTGCCAGCAGCCAATCCTGGGAACGGGACAGGGGGGTGGCTAACTATGGCTACACCTTC
TRBD2	NA	TRBV27	TRBJ2-1	CASSRLAATYNEQFF	TGTGCCAGCAGTCGGCTAGCGGCGACCTACAATGAGCAGTTCTTC
TRBD1	NA	TRBV2	TRBJ1-1	CASSEARTGLTEAFF	TGTGCCAGCAGTGAAGCTCGGACAGGGCTCACTGAAGCTTTCTTT
TRBD1	NA	TRBV29-1	TRBJ2-1	CSVGQGGNEQFF	TGCAGCGTTGGACAGGGGGGAAATGAGCAGTTCTTC
NA	NA	TRBV5-1	TRBJ2-7	CASRRGTAYEQYF	TGCGCCAGCAGACGGGGGACAGCCTACGAGCAGTACTTC
NA	NA	TRBV12-3/TRBV12-4	TRBJ2-3	CASISFLGGTQYF	TGTGCCAGCATCTCTTTCCTGGGAGGTACGCAGTATTTT
TRBD2	NA	TRBV10-3	TRBJ2-5	CAIGGAGVQETQYF	TGTGCCATCGGAGGAGCGGGAGTCCAAGAGACCCAGTACTTC
NA	NA	TRBV18	TRBJ2-3	CASSPSGLHGTDTQYF	TGTGCCAGCTCACCATCGGGACTCCATGGCACAGATACGCAGTATTTT
TRBD2	NA	TRBV4-1	TRBJ2-5	CASSQGLPETQYF	TGCGCCAGCAGCCAGGGACTACCAGAGACCCAGTACTTC